Each of the 11 T cell receptor beta chains below was sequenced from the same sample in a study of shared clonotypes between healthy human individuals. Clones were sequenced by immunoSEQ multiplex PCR, and TCRdb holds only the in-frame ones, with some missing. The table shows more than 500,000 clones, with 95% to 96% occurring only once. The sequencing input was naive CD4+ T cells sorted from blood. Sample subset: CD45RA+ positively selected. Receptor source: a woman aged 30 to 39 in good health.

The chain combines TRBV18 with TRBJ2-3; 12 nucleotides line up with TRBD2. V shed 3 bases, J shed 3 bases, and the junction held 7 bases outside the gene matches. This CDR3 is built from 17 residues. The V gene's germline CDR1 is KGHSH and CDR2 LQKENI. This CDR3 reads CASSPTPTSGSTDTQYF. The CDR3, as DNA: TGTGCCAGCTCACCTACTCCGACTAGCGGGAGTACAGATACGCAGTATTTT.

The genes are TRBV5-4 and TRBJ2-3; TRBD1 matches 9 bases. With 10 bases clipped from V and 4 bases from J, the junction kept 10 bases outside the gene matches. This CDR3 has 14 residues. The germline V gene encodes CDR1 SGHNT and CDR2 YYREEE (reference sequence). CDR3 loop: CACTGTGSPDTQYF. CDR3 nucleotides: TGTGCCTGCACCGGGACAGGGAGCCCAGATACGCAGTATTTT.

CDR3 residues: CASTTGLAGAGADTQYF. Here the CDR3 DNA reads TGTGCCAGTACAACGGGACTAGCGGGAGCGGGGGCAGATACGCAGTATTTT. This sequence joins TRBV19 and TRBJ2-3; 14 positions agree with TRBD2. Germline loops: CDR1 LNHDA, CDR2 SQIVND (reference sequence). This CDR3 has 17 amino acids. Unmatched junction bases numbered 10, after V lost 7 bases and J lost 4 bases.

The genes are TRBV18 and TRBJ2-7, with TRBD2 matching 13 bases. The CDR3 covers 20 residues. J gave up 4 bases and V 2 bases, and 17 bases lay outside the gene matches. The germline CDR1 and CDR2 sequences are KGHSH and LQKENI. DNA of the CDR3: TGTGCCAGCTCACCAAGTCCTGGACTAGCGGGAGAGGGGGTTTCGTACGAGCAGTACTTC. Translating it yields CASSPSPGLAGEGVSYEQYF.

The V call is TRBV5-4, the J call TRBJ1-3, with 7 bases fitting TRBD1. Germline-derived CDR1 and CDR2 are SGHNT and YYREEE (reference sequence). Losses at the gene ends were 1 base for V and 1 base for J; bases not matched to a gene: 5. The CDR3 is 16 residues long. The CDR3 here is CASSLTTGVSGNTIYF. The CDR3 DNA follows: TGTGCCAGCAGCTTGACTACAGGGGTATCTGGAAACACCATATATTTT.

V gene TRBV7-9 combines with J gene TRBJ2-4; D might be TRBD2 (6 bases). CDR1 SEHNR and CDR2 FQNEAQ come from the germline V gene (reference sequence). The CDR3 contains 11 residues. With 4 bases removed from V and 11 bases from J, the gap between germline ends came to 9 bases. The CDR3 spells CASSSTGVQYF. CDR3 coding DNA: TGTGCCAGCAGCTCCACGGGAGTTCAGTACTTC.

The rearrangement joins TRBV6-5 to TRBJ2-7, with a tentative D call TRBD1 (6 bases). Trimming took 7 bases from V and 4 from J, leaving 17 bases between them. There are 14 residues in the CDR3. The V gene's germline CDR1 is MNHEY and CDR2 SVGAGI. CDR3 residues: CASKLGAVNYEQYF. DNA of the CDR3: TGTGCCAGCAAGCTGGGGGCGGTAAATTACGAGCAGTACTTC.

The rearrangement uses TRBV27 and TRBJ1-1; 9 bases are shared with TRBD1. The CDR3 is 14 residues long. Germline V gives CDR1 MNHEY, CDR2 SMNVEV (reference sequence). Trimming removed 1 base from V and 4 bases from J; junction bases left unmatched: 1. CDR3 sequence (DNA): TGTGCCAGCAGTTTATTACAGGGGGCCACTGAAGCTTTCTTT. It codes for CASSLLQGATEAFF.

This sequence joins TRBV6-5 and TRBJ1-4; no definite D call. This CDR3 spans 12 amino acids. Germline V gene data show CDR1 as MNHEY and CDR2 as SVGAGI. Trimming stripped 6 bases from V and 8 bases from J, with 10 bases between. CDR3 region: CASRKGYEKLFF. For the CDR3, the DNA is TGTGCCAGCAGGAAGGGTTACGAAAAACTGTTTTTT.

The V call is TRBV28, the J call TRBJ1-3; the D is unclear. The germline CDR1 and CDR2 sequences are MDHEN and SYDVKM. V was clipped by 7 bases and J by 3 bases, with 4 bases between them. The CDR3 covers 11 residues. CDR3 sequence (DNA): TGTGCCAGCACTATTGGAAACACCATATATTTT. This encodes CASTIGNTIYF.

The gene calls are TRBV29-1 and TRBJ2-3, with D tentatively TRBD2 (5 bases). V was shortened by 6 bases and J by 0 bases, with 16 bases between the two germline ends. Germline V gene lookup returns CDR1 SQVTM and CDR2 ANQGSEA. The CDR3 loop spans 15 amino acids. Written as DNA, the CDR3 is TGCAGCGTCGCACCACGGCGGGCCAGCACAGATACGCAGTATTTT. Protein product: CSVAPRRASTDTQYF.